The 30 T cell receptor beta chains listed next were all sequenced from one sample in a study of blood T cell repertoires in COVID-19. Profiling relied on immunoSEQ multiplex PCR, and the TCRdb table lists in-frame clones only, not all of them. The table includes about 170,000 clones, approximately 90% detected once. The sample taken for sequencing was peripheral blood. All receptors come from a man in his fifties or sixties who had recovered from COVID-19.

The chain combines TRBV19 with TRBJ1-5; D unclear. The CDR3 has 13 amino acids. CDR1 is LNHDA, CDR2 SQIVND, per germline (reference sequence). V was trimmed by 9 bases and J by 3 bases, leaving 12 bases between them. CDR3 loop: CASIGIPNQPQHF. The CDR3 nucleotides are TGTGCCAGCATCGGGATTCCCAATCAGCCCCAGCATTTT.

CDR3 loop: CASSPSSGQGAGNEQYF. In DNA, the CDR3 is TGTGCCAGCTCACCAAGCTCGGGACAGGGGGCGGGAAACGAGCAGTACTTC. The gene calls are TRBV18 and TRBJ2-7; 12 nucleotides agree with TRBD1. CDR3 length equals 17 residues. Trimming cost V 2 bases and J 5 bases; bases outside gene matches: 10. Germline V CDR1 and CDR2: KGHSH, LQKENI.

The DNA of the CDR3 is TGTGCCAGCAGTTACGGGGGGACAACTAATGAAAAACTGTTTTTT. Translating it yields CASSYGGTTNEKLFF. The genes are TRBV6-5 and TRBJ1-4; D might be TRBD1 (5 bases). This CDR3 contains 15 residues. Trimming pared 2 bases from V and 0 bases from J, leaving 7 bases between. Germline V gene sequence: CDR1 MNHEY, CDR2 SVGAGI.

The J gene is TRBJ1-2, the V gene TRBV10-3; possibly TRBD1 for D (5 bases). Germline lookup yields CDR1 ENHRY and CDR2 SYGVKD. V dropped 2 bases and J dropped 2 bases, with 6 bases sitting between them. The CDR3 spans 13 residues. CDR3 coding DNA: TGTGCCATCAGTGAGGCAGGGAACTATGGCTACACCTTC. It codes for CAISEAGNYGYTF.

This chain uses TRBV2 with TRBJ1-3; TRBD1 matches 10 bases. V shed 6 bases, J shed 8 bases, and the junction held 7 bases outside the gene matches. CDR1 SNHLY and CDR2 FYNNEI come from the germline V gene. This CDR3 has 14 amino acids. In DNA, the CDR3 is TGTGCCAGCAGAGACAGGGGGCTTCGGGACACCATATATTTT. Its protein is CASRDRGLRDTIYF.

The genes are TRBV18 and TRBJ1-5; tentative D call: TRBD1 (6 bases). Germline CDR1 reads KGHSH; CDR2 reads LQKENI. V lost 6 bases and J 5 bases, leaving 14 bases between the germline ends. The length of the CDR3 is 14 residues. The CDR3 region has the DNA TGTGCCAGCTCTTCAGGGGTAGGCGATCAGCCCCAGCATTTT. It yields the protein CASSSGVGDQPQHF.

J is TRBJ2-1 and V is TRBV27; a weak D match, TRBD1 (6 bases). Germline assignment: CDR1 MNHEY and CDR2 SMNVEV (reference sequence). The CDR3 sequence is 14 residues long. V was pared by 7 bases and J by 2 bases, with 12 bases between. CDR3 residues: CASKATGAYNEQFF. CDR3 in DNA: TGTGCCAGCAAGGCGACAGGAGCCTACAATGAGCAGTTCTTC.

The V and J genes are TRBV2 and TRBJ2-5, with D possibly being TRBD2 (6 bases). The CDR3 totals 15 residues. Germline V gene sequence: CDR1 SNHLY, CDR2 FYNNEI. V lost 2 bases and J lost 2, with 12 bases in between. The CDR3 loop reads CASSELGLDQETQYF. As DNA, the CDR3 is TGTGCCAGCAGTGAATTGGGACTGGATCAAGAGACCCAGTACTTC.

The chain combines TRBV28 with TRBJ1-6; weak D call: TRBD1 (5 bases). V shed 2 bases and J shed 5 bases, with 10 bases lying between them. CDR3 length: 15 amino acids. The germline gives CDR1 MDHEN, CDR2 SYDVKM. CDR3 amino acids: CASSLGAPDNSPLHF. CDR3 sequence (DNA): TGTGCCAGCAGTTTAGGGGCTCCAGATAATTCACCCCTCCACTTT.

The DNA of the CDR3 is TGCAGTGCTAGTCCGGCTAGCGGGAGGGAACGTGAGCAGTTCTTC. Translated: CSASPASGREREQFF. The chain carries TRBV20-1 and TRBJ2-1; 12 bases line up with TRBD2. CDR1 and CDR2 (germline): DFQATT, SNEGSKA (reference sequence). V dropped 3 bases and J dropped 9; count of bases not matched to a gene: 9. The length of the CDR3 is 15 residues.

The chain recombines TRBV5-5 with TRBJ2-5; TRBD1 agrees at 11 bases. The V gene's germline CDR1 is SGHKS and CDR2 YYEKEE (reference sequence). The CDR3 covers 14 residues. The V gene end was trimmed by 0 bases and the J gene end by 7 bases; junction bases not matched to a gene: 2. The CDR3 DNA reads TGTGCCAGCAGCTTGGGGGACAGGGGGGCGACCCAGTACTTC. Translated: CASSLGDRGATQYF.

V usage is TRBV27 and J usage is TRBJ2-7; TRBD1 matches 8 bases. J was trimmed by 4 bases and V by 4 bases; bases with no gene match: 6. CDR1 is MNHEY, CDR2 SMNVEV, per germline (reference sequence). The CDR3 has 14 amino acids. CDR3 sequence reads: CASSSGQGRYEQYF. The DNA of the CDR3 is TGTGCCAGCAGTTCCGGACAGGGACGGTACGAGCAGTACTTC.

This clone turned up a few times. This chain joins TRBV4-1 and TRBJ2-7; D perhaps matches TRBD2 (6 bases). The germline V gene encodes CDR1 MGHRA and CDR2 YSYEKL. Trimming cost V 1 base and J 0 bases, with 16 bases left between them. The length of the CDR3 is 17 residues. CDR3 sequence reads: CASSQVRDSHSSYEQYF. As DNA, the CDR3 is TGCGCCAGCAGCCAAGTCCGGGACTCCCACTCCTCCTACGAGCAGTACTTC.

The CDR3 nucleotides read TGCGCCAGCAGCTCGGGACTAGCGGGAGACGAGCAGTACTTC. Translation: CASSSGLAGDEQYF. The chain uses TRBV5-1 and TRBJ2-7, with 14 positions matching TRBD2. This CDR3 is built from 14 residues. V gave up 3 bases and J gave up 5 bases; unmatched junction bases: 1. Looked up from germline, CDR1 is SGHRS and CDR2 is YFSETQ.

The rearrangement links TRBV28 to TRBJ1-4; TRBD1 matches at 9 bases. V shed 5 bases and J 5 bases; nucleotides not matched to a gene: 12. Germline V gene data show CDR1 as MDHEN and CDR2 as SYDVKM. The CDR3 totals 17 residues. The CDR3: CASSGMTGGMGNEKLFF. As DNA, the CDR3 is TGTGCCAGCAGTGGGATGACAGGGGGTATGGGGAATGAAAAACTGTTTTTT.

Only one count was recorded for this clone. The chain combines TRBV4-3 with TRBJ2-7; TRBD2 aligns across 7 bases. The germline gives CDR1 LGHNA, CDR2 YSLEER. Trimming at V came to 1 base and at J to 3 bases, leaving 3 bases not matched to a gene. The CDR3 totals 14 residues. CDR3 nucleotide sequence: TGCGCCAGCAGCCAAGGACTAGCTAACTACGAGCAGTACTTC. Protein: CASSQGLANYEQYF.

The chain couples TRBV18 to TRBJ1-2; 11 bases align to TRBD1. The trim removed 4 bases at V and 0 bases at J, leaving 7 bases unmatched. The germline gives CDR1 KGHSH, CDR2 LQKENI. This CDR3 has 17 amino acids. The CDR3 DNA reads TGTGCCAGCTCACACGCGGACAGGGGGCCAGCTAACTATGGCTACACCTTC. It is translated as CASSHADRGPANYGYTF.

The chain links TRBV29-1 to TRBJ1-2; D might be TRBD1 (5 bases). The CDR3 consists of 13 residues. Trimming shortened V by 6 bases and J by 4 bases, and 15 bases separated the two germline ends. Germline CDR1 and CDR2: SQVTM and ANQGSEA. The CDR3: CSVGTSGGYGYTF. In DNA, the CDR3 is TGCAGCGTCGGGACCTCGGGGGGCTATGGCTACACCTTC.

The gene calls are TRBV28 and TRBJ2-5; 10 positions match TRBD1. Looked up from germline, CDR1 is MDHEN and CDR2 is SYDVKM. With V trimmed by 2 bases and J by 4 bases, 7 bases remained unmatched. This CDR3 has 16 amino acids. CDR3 region: CASSLAPTGGGETQYF. In DNA form, the CDR3 reads TGTGCCAGCAGTTTAGCCCCGACAGGGGGCGGAGAGACCCAGTACTTC. The variable domain in full, completed from reference TRBV28 and TRBJ2-5, reads DVKVTQSSRYLVKRTGEKVFLECVQDMDHENMFWYRQDPGLGLRLIYFSYDVKMKEKGDIPEGYSVSREKKERFSLILESASTNQTSMYLCASSLAPTGGGETQYFGPGTRLLVL.

The rearrangement uses TRBV3-1 (or the pseudogene TRBV3-2) and TRBJ2-3, with TRBD1 matching 7 bases. Germline V gene lookup returns CDR1 LGHDT and CDR2 YNNKEL (reference sequence). Trimming at V came to 0 bases and at J to 5 bases, leaving 8 bases not matched to a gene. The CDR3 consists of 16 residues. CDR3 region: CASSQDPGTVKDTQYF. DNA of the CDR3: TGTGCCAGCAGCCAAGACCCCGGGACAGTAAAAGATACGCAGTATTTT.

The gene calls are TRBV28 and TRBJ2-1; D ambiguous. V dropped 6 bases and J dropped 9 bases, with 9 bases sitting between them. Germline V gene sequence: CDR1 MDHEN, CDR2 SYDVKM. The CDR3 spans 11 residues. Here the CDR3 reads CASRSSFEQFF. The DNA of the CDR3 is TGTGCCAGCAGGTCCAGTTTTGAGCAGTTCTTC.

The chain has TRBV19 and TRBJ1-4; 9 nucleotides match TRBD1. Germline-derived CDR1 and CDR2 are LNHDA and SQIVND (reference sequence). V lost 1 base, J lost 3 bases, and 12 bases stayed unmatched. The CDR3 length is 19 residues. CDR3 loop: CASSIVRDRVRRANEKLFF. CDR3 in DNA: TGTGCCAGTAGTATAGTTCGGGACAGGGTGAGGAGGGCTAATGAAAAACTGTTTTTT.

The rearrangement joins TRBV27 to TRBJ2-1; 7 positions agree with TRBD2. The V segment lost 2 bases and the J segment 2 bases; nucleotides outside the gene matches: 3. Germline-derived CDR1 and CDR2 are MNHEY and SMNVEV (reference sequence). CDR3 length: 15 amino acids. CDR3 DNA: TGTGCCAGCAGTTTAGCTAGCGGTACCTACAATGAGCAGTTCTTC. Its protein product is CASSLASGTYNEQFF.

This chain links TRBV6-2 or TRBV6-3 with TRBJ1-5, with D possibly being TRBD1 (5 bases). The germline V gene has CDR1 MNHEY and CDR2 SVGEGT. The V and J ends lost 5 bases and 6 bases respectively, with 11 bases between them. This CDR3 has 13 amino acids. The CDR3 region has the DNA TGTGCCAGCAGTACCCGAAGGGGTCAGCCCCAGCATTTT. It yields the protein CASSTRRGQPQHF.

The CDR3 sequence is CAISSGQGSYEQFF. DNA for the CDR3: TGTGCCATCAGTTCTGGACAGGGGTCATATGAGCAGTTCTTC. The genes are TRBV10-3 and TRBJ2-1, with TRBD1 matching 9 bases. This CDR3 contains 14 residues. V lost 5 bases to trimming and J lost 8 bases; unmatched junction nucleotides: 7. Germline loops: CDR1 ENHRY, CDR2 SYGVKD.

This chain connects TRBV9 to TRBJ2-3; TRBD1 agrees at 8 bases. CDR1 is SGDLS and CDR2 is YYNGEE in the germline V gene. After removal of 6 bases from V and 1 base from J, the junction contained 10 bases not matched to a gene. The CDR3 runs to 16 residues. The chain's CDR3 is CASTLSLDRGTDTQYF. The CDR3 DNA sequence: TGTGCCAGCACCCTGTCGTTGGACAGGGGCACAGATACGCAGTATTTT. Full variable domain (missing parts from reference TRBV9 and TRBJ2-3): DSGVTQTPKHLITATGQRVTLRCSPRSGDLSVYWYQQSLDQGLQFLIQYYNGEERAKGNILERFSAQQFPDLHSELNLSSLELGDSALYFCASTLSLDRGTDTQYFGPGTRLTVL.

As DNA, the CDR3 is TGTGCCAGCAGTTCGCTACAGGGCCTAGTCACTGGCTACACCTTC. As protein: CASSSLQGLVTGYTF. The chain carries TRBV27 and TRBJ1-2; perhaps TRBD1 as D (6 bases). The CDR3 is 15 amino acids. Germline V lookup: CDR1 MNHEY, CDR2 SMNVEV (reference sequence). Trimming took off 4 bases at V and 7 bases at J, with 19 bases between the two ends.

V usage is TRBV6-5 and J usage is TRBJ2-3; 7 nucleotides agree with TRBD1. The V segment lost 9 bases and the J segment 1 base; nucleotides outside the gene matches: 1. There are 12 residues in the CDR3. The germline CDR1 and CDR2 sequences are MNHEY and SVGAGI. The CDR3 bases are TGTGCCAGTACAGGGGGCACAGATACGCAGTATTTT. Its translation: CASTGGTDTQYF.

This clone was observed a handful of times. The rearrangement uses TRBV27 and TRBJ1-5; 9 nucleotides line up with TRBD1. V trimming: 3 bases; J trimming: 6 bases; junction bases outside the gene matches: 6. The CDR3 is 15 amino acids. Germline CDR1 reads MNHEY; CDR2 reads SMNVEV (reference sequence). The CDR3 loop reads CASSLGQGIFQPQHF. In nucleotides, the CDR3 is TGTGCCAGCAGTTTGGGACAGGGAATTTTTCAGCCCCAGCATTTT.

The V and J genes are TRBV14 and TRBJ2-7, with TRBD1 identical over 9 bases. CDR1 and CDR2 (germline): SGHDN, FVKESK. This CDR3 is built from 14 residues. V was pared by 4 bases and J by 6 bases, with 7 bases of the junction left unmatched. The CDR3 DNA follows: TGTGCCAGCAGCCTAGGGACAGGGTTCAGCGAGCAGTACTTC. Amino acid sequence: CASSLGTGFSEQYF.